This T cell receptor beta chain was captured in a study of memory CD4+ T cells and cytomegalovirus serostatus. Single viable CD3+CD4+CD8-CD45RO+ cells were sorted as the memory CD4+ T cells. CD4+ T cells were isolated by positive magnetic selection. Study-wide findings and caveats: Median bootstrapped AUC for CMV status was roughly 0.95 originally, around 0.91 US-trained. The CMV-associated TCR signature appears largely within the CD4+ memory repertoire.

The assay was immunoSEQ multiplex PCR, and TCRdb's table has in-frame clones only and misses some. The table has roughly 54,000 clones, around 77% seen once. Worth noting for this clone: Antigen: not known.

The CDR3 is 15 amino acids. Germline V gene lookup returns CDR1 MDHEN and CDR2 SYDVKM. V was clipped by 1 base and J by 8 bases; unmatched bases: 4. The sample comprised memory CD4+ T cells from blood. The genes are TRBV28 and TRBJ1-4; TRBD1 agrees at 10 bases. This TCR came from an adult in good health and CMV-seronegative. CDR3 in amino acids: CASSLSDRGHEKLFF. The CDR3 region has the DNA TGTGCCAGCAGTTTATCCGACAGGGGGCACGAAAAACTGTTTTTT.